The clone carrying this TCR beta chain was seen at least ten times. The antigen is undetermined. Bone marrow was sampled from every patient at the time of active disease. This sample was included in a study of read filtering for tumor transcriptome and immune sequencing. Turning to the study itself: Revised staging placed eight or nine patients in R-ISS I, some 17 in II, 6 or 7 in III.

The library was built from about 400 ng RNA with molecular barcoded adaptors for alpha/delta and beta/gamma chains. TCRdb called the reads again in MiXCR, with one record for every CDR3 protein. The sample includes under 35,000 distinct CDR3 sequences, approximately 17% of them seen just once. Overall study results and limits: RNA-seq captured clonotypes less deeply and reliably than IR-seq. This fraction held mixed bone marrow immune cells after CD138-negative sorting.

Input material: a population of CD138-negative cells sorted from bone marrow. The TCR was taken from a donor aged 40 or over with multiple myeloma.

The CDR3 DNA is TGCGCCAGCAGGCCTTCAGGGGGAATGAACACTGAAGCTTTCTTT. It codes for CASRPSGGMNTEAFF. The V gene is TRBV5-1, the J gene TRBJ1-1, with 7 nucleotides matching TRBD1. Germline V gene lookup returns CDR1 SGHRS and CDR2 YFSETQ. J gave up 0 bases and V 5 bases, and 7 bases lay outside the gene matches. CDR3 length: 15 residues.